The 24 T cell receptor beta chains below all came from one sample that was sequenced in a study of blood T cells in healthy people across ages. A J-beta primer mix and a sample-barcoded 5' primer were used in a second PCR of roughly 6 to 11 cycles. TCRdb re-called the 5' RACE reads with MiXCR, one entry per CDR3 protein. The sample carries 850,000 to 1,000,000 distinct CDR3 sequences, 40% to 60% recorded once. What was sequenced was blood. The receptors come from a man aged 30 to 45 in good health.

The chain joins TRBV7-2 to TRBJ2-3, with 8 bases lining up with TRBD2. Germline loops: CDR1 SGHTA, CDR2 FQGNSA. After removal of 2 bases from V and 4 bases from J, the junction contained 2 bases not matched to a gene. The CDR3 extends over 14 amino acids. The CDR3 nucleotides are TGTGCCAGCAGCTTACGGGGGGGCCCAGATACGCAGTATTTT. Amino acids: CASSLRGGPDTQYF.

Concerning this clonotype itself: The junction departs from the called germline gene at one end, perhaps through a read error. The chain uses TRBV3-1 and TRBJ1-4; D perhaps matches TRBD1 (5 bases). CDR1 and CDR2 from the germline V gene are LGHDT and YNNKEL (reference sequence). This CDR3 is built from 17 residues. The CDR3 nucleotides are TGTGCCAGCGGCCAAGTTAGTAGGGGTGCAACTAATGAAAAACTGTTTTTT. Amino acids: CASGQVSRGATNEKLFF.

The V gene is TRBV9, the J gene TRBJ2-3; weak D call: TRBD2 (6 bases). The germline V gene has CDR1 SGDLS and CDR2 YYNGEE. The V end was cut by 3 bases, the J end by 11 bases, with 16 bases between. CDR3 length: 13 residues. This CDR3 is CASSATEEGVQYF. The CDR3 coding sequence is TGTGCCAGCAGCGCGACCGAGGAGGGTGTGCAGTATTTT.

The V call is TRBV27, the J call TRBJ1-2; perhaps TRBD1 as D (5 bases). CDR3 size: 14 residues. Deletions cut 6 bases from V and 5 bases from J, with 16 bases between. The germline CDR1 and CDR2 sequences are MNHEY and SMNVEV (reference sequence). The CDR3 nucleotides read TGTGCCAGCAGCGAGGGGAGGCTTATGTATGGCTACACCTTC. Translated, it gives CASSEGRLMYGYTF.

The genes are TRBV6-1 and TRBJ2-3, with 14 bases lining up with TRBD2. Trimming at V came to 4 bases and at J to 0 bases, leaving 6 bases not matched to a gene. Germline CDR1 MNHNS, CDR2 SASEGT. There are 18 residues in the CDR3. CDR3: CASSGLAGGPGSTDTQYF. For the CDR3, the DNA is TGTGCCAGCAGTGGACTAGCGGGGGGGCCAGGGAGCACAGATACGCAGTATTTT.

To note about this clonotype: The germline gene is not matched at one end of the junction; a read error may be the cause. The V and J genes are TRBV4-3 and TRBJ2-2; 7 bases agree with TRBD1. There are 16 residues in the CDR3. From germline, CDR1 is LGHNA and CDR2 YSLEER. For the CDR3, the DNA is TGCGCCAACAGCCAAAACAGGGGTACAAGGTCCGGGGAGCTGTTTTTT. It encodes CANSQNRGTRSGELFF.

In its sample, this clonotype was seen a few times. V gene TRBV11-3 combines with J gene TRBJ2-3; 7 nucleotides align to TRBD2. V gave up 5 bases and J gave up 2 bases; unmatched junction bases: 10. Germline CDR1 is SGHNT and CDR2 is YENEEA. The CDR3 totals 16 residues. The CDR3 sequence is CASSLGDGLVTDTQYF. The CDR3 DNA reads as TGTGCCAGCAGCCTCGGGGACGGACTAGTCACAGATACGCAGTATTTT.

The rearrangement uses TRBV27 and TRBJ1-1; tentatively, D is TRBD1 (6 bases). The germline V gene encodes CDR1 MNHEY and CDR2 SMNVEV (reference sequence). The CDR3 runs to 17 residues. Trimming removed 4 bases at V and 6 bases at J, with 24 bases between. The CDR3 bases are TGTGCCAGCAGTTCCCGCTTTGGGGGCGCGGGTTACGCTGAAGCTTTCTTT. It encodes CASSSRFGGAGYAEAFF.

The chain links TRBV7-6 to TRBJ1-1, with D unclear. With 4 bases removed from V and 0 bases from J, the gap between germline ends came to 9 bases. Germline V gene sequence: CDR1 SGHVS, CDR2 FNYEAQ. The CDR3 has 14 residues. CDR3 in DNA: TGTGCCAGCAGCTCTTTACAGTTGAACACTGAAGCTTTCTTT. Protein sequence: CASSSLQLNTEAFF.

This clonotype has just one count. The genes are TRBV7-2 and TRBJ1-3, with a tentative D call TRBD1 (5 bases). Germline-derived CDR1 and CDR2 are SGHTA and FQGNSA. V lost 4 bases and J 2 bases, leaving 12 bases between the germline ends. This CDR3 has 15 amino acids. The CDR3 here is CASSSSGGTGNTIYF. The CDR3 region has the DNA TGTGCCAGCAGCTCCAGCGGGGGTACTGGAAACACCATATATTTT. Drawing the rest from reference TRBV7-2 and TRBJ1-3, the complete variable domain is GAGVSQSPSNKVTEKGKDVELRCDPISGHTALYWYRQSLGQGLEFLIYFQGNSAPDKSGLPSDRFSAERTGGSVSTLTIQRTQQEDSAVYLCASSSSGGTGNTIYFGEGSWLTVV.

This clonotype was seen many times. Sequence at one end of the junction differs from germline and may be a read error. This chain joins TRBV10-3 and TRBJ1-2; TRBD1 aligns across 8 bases. This CDR3 has 13 amino acids. The germline CDR1 and CDR2 sequences are ENHRY and SYGVKD. For the CDR3, the DNA is TGTGCCATCAGGCAACAGGGGGACTACGGCTACACCTTC. Protein sequence: CAIRQQGDYGYTF.

A few counts support this clonotype. The chain joins TRBV6-5 to TRBJ2-3; 12 bases map to TRBD2. The CDR3 sequence is 20 residues long. The ends lost 0 bases at V and 0 bases at J; junction bases unmatched: 10. Germline V gene data show CDR1 as MNHEY and CDR2 as SVGAGI. The CDR3: CASSYSGLAGGSSSTDTQYF. Here the CDR3 DNA reads TGTGCCAGCAGTTACTCGGGGCTAGCGGGGGGGTCATCTAGCACAGATACGCAGTATTTT.

This clonotype was seen once. The chain recombines TRBV5-1 with TRBJ2-1, with D uncertain. V was cut by 4 bases and J by 1 base, with 15 bases left in between. This CDR3 has 16 amino acids. Germline lookup yields CDR1 SGHRS and CDR2 YFSETQ. CDR3 in DNA: TGCGCCAGCAGCCTCTCCCCGGGCCTTTCCTACAATGAGCAGTTCTTC. It codes for CASSLSPGLSYNEQFF. The whole variable domain, remainder taken from reference TRBV5-1 and TRBJ2-1, is KAGVTQTPRYLIKTRGQQVTLSCSPISGHRSVSWYQQTPGQGLQFLFEYFSETQRNKGNFPGRFSGRQFSNSRSEMNVSTLELGDSALYLCASSLSPGLSYNEQFFGPGTRLTVL.

The chain uses TRBV7-2 and TRBJ2-5; 7 positions agree with TRBD2. The ends lost 5 bases at V and 0 bases at J; junction bases unmatched: 6. Per the germline V gene, CDR1 is SGHTA and CDR2 is FQGNSA. The CDR3 is 15 residues long. The CDR3 nucleotides are TGTGCCAGCAGCCGCAGCGGGACGTACCAAGAGACCCAGTACTTC. It specifies CASSRSGTYQETQYF. The full variable domain, its missing parts supplied by reference TRBV7-2 and TRBJ2-5, is GAGVSQSPSNKVTEKGKDVELRCDPISGHTALYWYRQSLGQGLEFLIYFQGNSAPDKSGLPSDRFSAERTGGSVSTLTIQRTQQEDSAVYLCASSRSGTYQETQYFGPGTRLLVL.

This clonotype was observed a few times. This chain links TRBV12-3 or TRBV12-4 with TRBJ2-4; D uncertain. Trimming cost V 3 bases and J 0 bases, with 9 bases left between them. The CDR3 covers 15 residues. The DNA for the CDR3 is TGTGCCAGCAGTTTCAGGTCAATAGCCAAAAACATTCAGTACTTC. It yields the protein CASSFRSIAKNIQYF.

The chain carries TRBV4-2 and TRBJ2-5; 11 bases line up with TRBD2. Near its end, the DNA agrees better with TRBJ2-7, so the J call may be wrong. The CDR3 loop spans 18 amino acids. Germline V gives CDR1 LGHNA, CDR2 YNFKEQ. The CDR3 DNA reads TGTGCCAGCAGCCAAGGGAGTCGACTAGCGGGGCTCTCCTACGAGCAGTACTTC. It codes for CASSQGSRLAGLSYEQYF.

This chain links TRBV27 with TRBJ2-5; 10 nucleotides match TRBD1. The J call could be wrong; TRBJ2-7 is a better fit for the DNA end. Germline CDR1 is MNHEY and CDR2 is SMNVEV (reference sequence). This CDR3 contains 14 residues. The DNA of the CDR3 is TGTGCCAGCAGTTCCGACAGGGGGCGCGCCGAGCAGTACTTC. Protein product: CASSSDRGRAEQYF.

The chain has TRBV28 and TRBJ1-5, with TRBD1 as a possible D gene (5 bases). Germline-derived CDR1 and CDR2 are MDHEN and SYDVKM. Trimming left V 5 bases short and J 5 bases short, with 10 bases between. CDR3 length: 13 residues. Written as DNA, the CDR3 is TGTGCCAGCAGTCGAGGGGTTGATCAGCCCCAGCATTTT. Encoded protein: CASSRGVDQPQHF.

The genes are TRBV28 and TRBJ2-7; 11 nucleotides line up with TRBD2. V was pared by 3 bases and J by 3 bases, with 7 bases of the junction left unmatched. The length of the CDR3 is 16 residues. CDR1 MDHEN and CDR2 SYDVKM come from the germline V gene. CDR3 nucleotides: TGTGCCAGCAGTTTGTCCTTGACTAGCGGGGTCTACGAGCAGTACTTC. Amino acid sequence: CASSLSLTSGVYEQYF.

The chain joins TRBV5-1 to TRBJ2-3, with D possibly being TRBD1 (7 bases). CDR1 SGHRS and CDR2 YFSETQ come from the germline V gene. The CDR3 consists of 13 residues. Trimming took off 4 bases at V and 7 bases at J, with 13 bases between the two ends. The chain's CDR3 is CASSPDRDYTQYF. CDR3 in DNA: TGCGCCAGCAGCCCCGACAGGGACTATACGCAGTATTTT.

J is TRBJ2-1 and V is TRBV28; D perhaps matches TRBD1 (6 bases). CDR3 length: 13 residues. With 7 bases removed from V and 7 bases from J, the gap between germline ends came to 14 bases. Looked up from germline, CDR1 is MDHEN and CDR2 is SYDVKM. This CDR3 reads CASTLLQGNEQFF. The CDR3 nucleotides read TGTGCCAGCACCTTATTACAGGGAAATGAGCAGTTCTTC.

The chain uses TRBV7-8 and TRBJ1-2; 10 bases match TRBD1. The CDR3 consists of 15 residues. CDR1 and CDR2 from the germline V gene are SGHVS and FQNEAQ. The V gene end was trimmed by 5 bases and the J gene end by 6 bases; junction bases not matched to a gene: 9. The DNA of the CDR3 is TGTGCCAGCAGCCGTGTGGGGACAGGGGTTAATGGCTACACCTTC. Protein: CASSRVGTGVNGYTF.

This clonotype was recorded once. The CDR3 loop reads CASSAGTGGAGQPQHF. The CDR3 coding sequence is TGTGCCAGCAGCGCCGGGACAGGGGGCGCGGGCCAGCCCCAGCATTTT. The chain combines TRBV9 with TRBJ1-5, with 12 positions matching TRBD1. Germline CDR1 SGDLS, CDR2 YYNGEE. The CDR3 totals 16 residues. Trimming at V came to 3 bases and at J to 7 bases, leaving 8 bases not matched to a gene.

The chain joins TRBV20-1 to TRBJ2-4, with 8 bases fitting TRBD1. This CDR3 spans 19 amino acids. Germline CDR1 is DFQATT and CDR2 is SNEGSKA (reference sequence). Trimming removed 4 bases from V and 1 base from J; junction bases left unmatched: 18. Here the CDR3 reads CSANDGQGDFGRAKNIQYF. CDR3 sequence (DNA): TGCAGTGCTAACGATGGACAGGGCGATTTCGGTCGGGCCAAAAACATTCAGTACTTC.